The rows below give T cell receptor beta chains drawn from one sample of a study of T cells after yellow fever vaccination. TCRdb re-analysed the 5' RACE reads in MiXCR, keeping a single row per CDR3 protein. This sample yields hundreds of thousands of distinct CDR3 sequences, of which 4.1% are seen a single time; approximately 23% belongs to the top ten. Specimen: PBMCs, collected 5 days after the yellow fever booster vaccination. The receptors come from a man aged 18 to 30 who received the YFV17D yellow fever vaccine. Both conserved end residues are part of each CDR3. D genes are given only for firm matches.

V: TRBV12-3/TRBV12-4; D: TRBD2; J: TRBJ2-3; CDR3: CASSLEGGGVRHTQYF
V: TRBV5-1; D: -; J: TRBJ1-1; CDR3: CASSARGVPTPDTEAFF
V: TRBV10-2; D: TRBD1; J: TRBJ2-7; CDR3: CASRGGQGTHEQYF
V: TRBV7-2; D: TRBD1; J: TRBJ2-5; CDR3: CASRDNRGQETQYF
V: TRBV5-6; D: TRBD1; J: TRBJ2-7; CDR3: CASSVTWDRPYEQYF
V: TRBV7-2; D: -; J: TRBJ2-5; CDR3: CASSLDLLPGGTQYF
V: TRBV5-1; D: -; J: TRBJ1-1; CDR3: CASSADSTNTEAFF
V: TRBV7-9; D: -; J: TRBJ1-1; CDR3: CASSSTRNTEAFF
V: TRBV15; D: TRBD1; J: TRBJ1-4; CDR3: CATSRDKGAGEKLFF
V: TRBV4-3; D: TRBD1; J: TRBJ2-1; CDR3: CASSKGQGDRNEQFF
V: TRBV7-6; D: -; J: TRBJ2-5; CDR3: CASSWARETQYF
V: TRBV10-3; D: -; J: TRBJ1-1; CDR3: CAIWTLHEAFF
V: TRBV4-2; D: TRBD2; J: TRBJ2-1; CDR3: CASSQEGTSGGAFQFF
V: TRBV5-4; D: -; J: TRBJ1-6; CDR3: CASSSEESPLHF
V: TRBV5-1; D: -; J: TRBJ2-1; CDR3: CASSSFLTKYNEQFF
V: TRBV4-3; D: -; J: TRBJ2-7; CDR3: CASSPLLASYEQYF
V: TRBV3-1; D: -; J: TRBJ2-7; CDR3: CASSRSTGFLGYEQYF
V: TRBV4-2; D: -; J: TRBJ2-7; CDR3: CASSHPLRGTEHSYEQYF
V: TRBV6-5; D: -; J: TRBJ2-7; CDR3: CASSRGSHYEQYF
V: TRBV7-9; D: TRBD1; J: TRBJ2-7; CDR3: CASSVIGQAAYEQYF
V: TRBV6-6; D: -; J: TRBJ2-3; CDR3: CASSYSGLGRPDTQYF
V: TRBV6-5; D: -; J: TRBJ2-5; CDR3: CASSYRDPEQETQYF
V: TRBV25-1; D: -; J: TRBJ2-5; CDR3: CASSEWGPAGETQYF
V: TRBV3-1; D: -; J: TRBJ1-4; CDR3: CASSQVAASPGKLFF
V: TRBV27; D: TRBD2; J: TRBJ2-3; CDR3: CASWPRRRGVTDTQYF
V: TRBV6-6; D: -; J: TRBJ1-3; CDR3: CASIFHLGLGNTIYF
V: TRBV4-2; D: TRBD2; J: TRBJ2-1; CDR3: CASSQGPSGDEQFF
V: TRBV12-3/TRBV12-4; D: -; J: TRBJ1-5; CDR3: CASSLGFPQHF
V: TRBV15; D: -; J: TRBJ2-1; CDR3: CATSREGKGEQFF
V: TRBV3-1; D: TRBD2; J: TRBJ2-1; CDR3: CASSQTSGGGNEQFF
V: TRBV20-1; D: -; J: TRBJ2-5; CDR3: CSARTPQRETQYF
V: TRBV10-3; D: -; J: TRBJ1-1; CDR3: CAISDPNRRTEAFF
V: TRBV12-3/TRBV12-4; D: TRBD2; J: TRBJ2-1; CDR3: CASTTWQRGDEQFF
V: TRBV15; D: -; J: TRBJ1-2; CDR3: CATSRDRLNTYGYTF
V: TRBV20-1; D: -; J: TRBJ2-1; CDR3: CSARDSGFAGGGDEQFF
V: TRBV19; D: -; J: TRBJ2-3; CDR3: CASTNFADTQYF
V: TRBV28; D: TRBD1; J: TRBJ2-1; CDR3: CASTSGQGFDEQFF
V: TRBV7-9; D: -; J: TRBJ2-4; CDR3: CASSLGGDVAKNIQYF
V: TRBV4-2; D: -; J: TRBJ2-6; CDR3: CASSQEGGAGANVLTF
V: TRBV7-9; D: TRBD1; J: TRBJ2-1; CDR3: CASSSGTGVLDEQFF
V: TRBV6-2/TRBV6-3; D: -; J: TRBJ2-5; CDR3: CASGGTPQETQYF
V: TRBV6-5; D: -; J: TRBJ2-6; CDR3: CASSYWGDSGANVLTF
V: TRBV20-1; D: -; J: TRBJ1-3; CDR3: CSAGQVESGNTIYF
V: TRBV5-1; D: TRBD2; J: TRBJ2-1; CDR3: CASSLQTSGVYNEQFF
V: TRBV7-9; D: -; J: TRBJ2-2; CDR3: CASRQGLGELFF
V: TRBV18; D: -; J: TRBJ1-1; CDR3: CASSPEVNTEAFF
V: TRBV4-3; D: -; J: TRBJ2-1; CDR3: CASSQAMGDRVYNEQFF
V: TRBV6-5; D: -; J: TRBJ2-5; CDR3: CASSYQGYSKTQYF
V: TRBV3-1; D: TRBD2; J: TRBJ2-5; CDR3: CASSSSGGAVETQYF
V: TRBV10-3; D: -; J: TRBJ1-2; CDR3: CAISEGDWGYTF